The 20 T cell receptor beta chains below were found in one sample sequenced in a study of cytomegalovirus exposure and HLA in healthy donors. The protocol was immunoSEQ multiplex PCR, while the TCRdb copy is restricted to in-frame clones and leaves out a portion. Altogether 110,000 to 150,000 clones are present, 85% to 95% being singletons, with the ten largest covering 1.5% to 2%. Sequenced material: PBMCs. The receptors were sampled from a man between 18 and 29 years old in good health and CMV-seropositive.

This chain uses TRBV5-1 with TRBJ2-5; D remains unclear. The germline V gene has CDR1 SGHRS and CDR2 YFSETQ. The V end lost 0 bases, the J end lost 5 bases, and 8 bases lay between the germline ends. The CDR3 has 13 amino acids. The CDR3 DNA follows: TGCGCCAGCAGCTTGGGTACGGAGGAGACCCAGTACTTC. Translation gives CASSLGTEETQYF.

This rearrangement joins TRBV7-2 to TRBJ1-1, with D perhaps TRBD1 (6 bases). The V and J ends lost 1 base and 3 bases respectively, with 9 bases between them. Germline V gene data show CDR1 as SGHTA and CDR2 as FQGNSA. This CDR3 contains 14 residues. This CDR3 is CASSLDGGYTEAFF. CDR3 nucleotides: TGTGCCAGCAGCTTAGATGGGGGCTACACTGAAGCTTTCTTT. The full variable domain, in which reference TRBV7-2 and TRBJ1-1 provide the parts outside the CDR3, is GAGVSQSPSNKVTEKGKDVELRCDPISGHTALYWYRQSLGQGLEFLIYFQGNSAPDKSGLPSDRFSAERTGGSVSTLTIQRTQQEDSAVYLCASSLDGGYTEAFFGQGTRLTVV.

J is TRBJ2-3 and V is TRBV5-1; 10 bases line up with TRBD1. Germline lookup yields CDR1 SGHRS and CDR2 YFSETQ. V lost 1 base, J lost 4 bases, and 9 bases stayed unmatched. The CDR3 has 17 residues. The CDR3 here is CASSLTGTGESADTQYF. CDR3 sequence (DNA): TGCGCCAGCAGCTTGACCGGGACAGGGGAGAGCGCAGATACGCAGTATTTT.

The chain is built from TRBV5-1 and TRBJ1-1; maybe TRBD1 (6 bases). Deletions cut 5 bases from V and 4 bases from J, with 12 bases between. Germline V gives CDR1 SGHRS, CDR2 YFSETQ. The CDR3 runs to 13 residues. The CDR3 spells CASSLQGSTEAFF. CDR3 bases: TGCGCCAGCAGTTTACAGGGTAGCACTGAAGCTTTCTTT. Using reference TRBV5-1 and TRBJ1-1 for the parts outside the CDR3, the full variable domain is KAGVTQTPRYLIKTRGQQVTLSCSPISGHRSVSWYQQTPGQGLQFLFEYFSETQRNKGNFPGRFSGRQFSNSRSEMNVSTLELGDSALYLCASSLQGSTEAFFGQGTRLTVV.

For the CDR3, the DNA is TGTGCCAGCAGCCAGGTAACAGGGAACCAATATGGCTACACCTTC. Translated: CASSQVTGNQYGYTF. The genes are TRBV9 and TRBJ1-2, with D tentatively TRBD1 (6 bases). V was trimmed by 4 bases and J by 5 bases, leaving 18 bases between them. Per germline, CDR1 SGDLS and CDR2 YYNGEE. This CDR3 has 15 residues.

The chain employs TRBV19 and TRBJ1-4; D unclear. Germline CDR1 LNHDA, CDR2 SQIVND (reference sequence). The ends were cut back, 3 bases at V and 6 bases at J, with 11 bases in the middle. The CDR3 sequence is 14 residues long. CDR3 bases: TGTGCCAGTAGTATCGGATGGGAGGATGAAAAACTGTTTTTT. Its translation: CASSIGWEDEKLFF.

The V and J genes are TRBV30 and TRBJ1-3, with 8 bases identical to TRBD1. The length of the CDR3 is 14 residues. The V gene's germline CDR1 is GTSNPN and CDR2 SVGIG (reference sequence). Trimming cost V 7 bases and J 2 bases; bases outside gene matches: 7. The DNA for the CDR3 is TGTGCCTTCTACGGACAGGGTCCTGGAAACACCATATATTTT. Translating gives CAFYGQGPGNTIYF.

J is TRBJ2-1 and V is TRBV7-9, with TRBD2 matching over 10 bases. CDR1 is SEHNR, CDR2 FQNEAQ, per germline (reference sequence). Trimming cost V 5 bases and J 8 bases; bases outside gene matches: 18. CDR3 length: 18 residues. CDR3 bases: TGTGCCAGCAGCCCAAGAGGAGCGGGAGGGCCTGAAGGCCATGAGCAGTTCTTC. Translating it yields CASSPRGAGGPEGHEQFF.

In its sample, this clone was seen a few times. The V call is TRBV4-1, the J call TRBJ1-6; TRBD1 is a possible D gene (5 bases). Germline V gene sequence: CDR1 MGHRA, CDR2 YSYEKL. The CDR3 is 15 amino acids. Trimming took 5 bases from V and 11 from J, leaving 19 bases between them. The CDR3 is CASSGQGLSNAPLHF. Written as DNA, the CDR3 is TGCGCCAGCAGCGGCCAGGGCCTATCGAATGCACCCCTCCACTTT.

The chain joins TRBV5-6 to TRBJ2-7, with D maybe TRBD1 (6 bases). Deletions cut 9 bases from V and 3 bases from J, with 16 bases between. The CDR3 length is 13 residues. The germline V gene encodes CDR1 SGHDT and CDR2 YYEEEE. CDR3 loop: CATSQGSSYEQYF. The CDR3 nucleotides read TGTGCCACTTCACAGGGATCAAGCTACGAGCAGTACTTC.

The chain uses TRBV9 and TRBJ2-3; tentative D call: TRBD1 (5 bases). The germline CDR1 and CDR2 sequences are SGDLS and YYNGEE. This CDR3 comprises 15 residues. With 4 bases removed from V and 5 bases from J, the gap between germline ends came to 17 bases. This CDR3 reads CASSIGRGALDTQYF. The CDR3 bases are TGTGCCAGCAGCATCGGTAGGGGCGCTTTAGATACGCAGTATTTT.

The chain recombines TRBV6-5 with TRBJ1-3; possible D gene TRBD1, 6 bases. V lost 2 bases to trimming and J lost 2 bases, with 10 bases between them. This CDR3 has 15 residues. The germline V gene has CDR1 MNHEY and CDR2 SVGAGI. The CDR3 coding sequence is TGTGCCAGCAGTTACGGGGCAGGGGCTGGAAACACCATATATTTT. Residues: CASSYGAGAGNTIYF.

V usage is TRBV27 and J usage is TRBJ2-3; 7 bases match TRBD1. The V gene's germline CDR1 is MNHEY and CDR2 SMNVEV (reference sequence). CDR3 length: 12 amino acids. After removal of 5 bases from V and 9 bases from J, the junction contained 5 bases not matched to a gene. This CDR3 is CASSSDRVTQYF. The CDR3 nucleotides are TGTGCCAGCAGTAGCGACAGGGTCACGCAGTATTTT.

V gene TRBV2 combines with J gene TRBJ2-2, with TRBD2 as a possible D gene (6 bases). The CDR3 consists of 15 residues. Germline V gene lookup returns CDR1 SNHLY and CDR2 FYNNEI. Trimming left V 5 bases short and J 5 bases short, with 15 bases between. This CDR3 is CASSLRDLGTGELFF. The CDR3 region has the DNA TGTGCCAGCAGTCTCCGGGACTTGGGGACCGGGGAGCTGTTTTTT.

This chain uses TRBV10-3 with TRBJ2-7; 8 bases fit TRBD1. From germline, CDR1 is ENHRY and CDR2 SYGVKD. The V segment lost 8 bases and the J segment 2 bases; nucleotides outside the gene matches: 8. This CDR3 comprises 14 residues. The chain's CDR3 is CAIVETGDAYEQYF. For the CDR3, the DNA is TGTGCCATCGTTGAGACAGGGGACGCCTACGAGCAGTACTTC.

This clone was observed a single time. The rearrangement uses TRBV5-5 and TRBJ2-1, with D possibly being TRBD2 (5 bases). Trimming pared 6 bases from V and 0 bases from J, leaving 16 bases between. The CDR3 sequence is 16 residues long. The germline CDR1 and CDR2 sequences are SGHKS and YYEKEE (reference sequence). CDR3 residues: CASTPSSGSSYNEQFF. The DNA for the CDR3 is TGTGCCAGCACCCCCTCCTCGGGGAGCTCCTACAATGAGCAGTTCTTC.

The chain recombines TRBV2 with TRBJ1-2, with unresolved D. This CDR3 has 13 amino acids. With 7 bases removed from V and 2 bases from J, the gap between germline ends came to 11 bases. Per germline, CDR1 SNHLY and CDR2 FYNNEI. The CDR3 protein is CASNQRENYGYTF. The CDR3 nucleotides read TGTGCCAGCAACCAGCGGGAAAACTATGGCTACACCTTC.

The chain carries TRBV27 and TRBJ2-1; D is possibly TRBD1 (6 bases). Trimming shortened V by 5 bases and J by 1 base, and 12 bases separated the two germline ends. Per the germline V gene, CDR1 is MNHEY and CDR2 is SMNVEV (reference sequence). The CDR3 totals 15 residues. CDR3 residues: CASSAGVSSYNEQFF. DNA of the CDR3: TGTGCCAGCAGTGCAGGGGTCTCATCCTACAATGAGCAGTTCTTC.

This chain links TRBV6-4 with TRBJ2-5; D is undetermined. V lost 2 bases, J lost 5 bases, and 3 bases lay in between. Germline V gene sequence: CDR1 MRHNA, CDR2 SNTAGT. The CDR3 length is 11 residues. The CDR3 sequence is CASSDEETQYF. CDR3 DNA: TGTGCCAGCAGTGACGAGGAGACCCAGTACTTC.

This chain joins TRBV28 and TRBJ1-2; D is unresolved. Between the trimmed V and J ends, which lost 6 bases and 7 bases, there was a span of 12 bases. Germline lookup yields CDR1 MDHEN and CDR2 SYDVKM. The CDR3 extends over 12 amino acids. CDR3 coding DNA: TGTGCCAGCAGACCCATATTGGCTGGCTACACCTTC. Translated, it gives CASRPILAGYTF.